This T cell receptor (beta chain) was identified in a study of beta chain features in type 1 diabetes. General study results and limits: Patients showed naive, central memory and Treg TCRB repertoires that appeared more similar than those of healthy donors. Shorter templates might be favored by PCR, equally in patients and controls. Moderately but significantly shorter TCRB CDR3s were found in Type 1 diabetes patients in all four CD4+ subsets.

This clone was seen only a few times. Its antigen is as yet unknown. By way of CD45RO/CCR7/CD25/CD127/CD95/CD27, the CD4+ regulatory, stem cell-like memory, central memory and naive cells were sorted. Sequencing targeted expressed TCRB transcripts, as all isolated RNA had been reverse transcribed. Profiling relied on immunoSEQ multiplex PCR, and the TCRdb table lists in-frame clones only, not all of them. The top ten hold 0.03% to 0.045% of the sample, which has hundreds of thousands of clones, over 11% seen once. Sample: naive CD4+ T cells from blood. The TCR sequence derives from a man aged 18 to 30 with type 1 diabetes.

The CDR3 protein is CASSQNPLGRETQYF. CDR3 nucleotides: TGTGCCAGCAGCCAAAACCCCCTTGGAAGGGAGACCCAGTACTTC. The chain couples TRBV7-2 to TRBJ2-5; D not certain. Germline CDR1 is SGHTA and CDR2 is FQGNSA. Trimming cost V 5 bases and J 5 bases, with 18 bases left between them. The CDR3 runs 15 residues.